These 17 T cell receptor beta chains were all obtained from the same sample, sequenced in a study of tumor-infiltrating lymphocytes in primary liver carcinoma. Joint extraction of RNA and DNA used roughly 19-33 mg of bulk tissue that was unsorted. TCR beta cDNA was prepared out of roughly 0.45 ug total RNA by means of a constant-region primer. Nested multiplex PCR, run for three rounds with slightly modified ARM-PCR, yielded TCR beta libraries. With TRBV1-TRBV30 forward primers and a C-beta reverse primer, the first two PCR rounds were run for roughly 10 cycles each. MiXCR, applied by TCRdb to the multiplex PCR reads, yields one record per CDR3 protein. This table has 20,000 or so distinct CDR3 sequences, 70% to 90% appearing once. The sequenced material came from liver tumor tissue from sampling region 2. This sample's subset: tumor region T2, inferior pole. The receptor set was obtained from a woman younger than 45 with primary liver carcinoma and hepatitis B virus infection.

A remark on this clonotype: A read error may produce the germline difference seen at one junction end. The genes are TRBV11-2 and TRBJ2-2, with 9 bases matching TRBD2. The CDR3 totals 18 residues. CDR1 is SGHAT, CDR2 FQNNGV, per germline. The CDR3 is CTSSSARAGGPNTGELFF. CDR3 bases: TGTACCAGCAGCTCGGCCCGAGCGGGAGGCCCGAACACCGGGGAGCTGTTTTTT.

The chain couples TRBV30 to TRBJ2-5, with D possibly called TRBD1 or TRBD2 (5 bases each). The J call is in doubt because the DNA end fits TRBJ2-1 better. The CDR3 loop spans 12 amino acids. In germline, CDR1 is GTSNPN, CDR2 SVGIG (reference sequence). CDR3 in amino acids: CAWNSGQETQFF. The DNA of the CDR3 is TGTGCCTGGAACTCGGGGCAGGAGACCCAGTTCTTC.

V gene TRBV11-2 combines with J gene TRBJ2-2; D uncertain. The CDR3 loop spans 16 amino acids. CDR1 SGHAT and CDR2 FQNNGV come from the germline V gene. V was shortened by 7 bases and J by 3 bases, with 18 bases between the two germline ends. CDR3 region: CASNPNPQLYTGELFF. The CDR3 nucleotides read TGTGCCAGCAACCCCAATCCCCAATTGTACACCGGGGAGCTGTTTTTT.

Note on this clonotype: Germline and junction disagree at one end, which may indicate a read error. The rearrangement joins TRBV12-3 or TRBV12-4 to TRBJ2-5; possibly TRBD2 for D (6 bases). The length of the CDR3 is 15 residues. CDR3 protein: CASSTNAGSEETHYF. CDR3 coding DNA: TGTGCCAGCAGCACCAACGCCGGGAGCGAAGAGACCCATTACTTC.

The CDR3, as DNA: TGTGCCAGCAGGGTAGACGGACACCCTCCACCCACAGGTATGCAGTATTTT. Its translation is CASRVDGHPPPTGMQYF. J is TRBJ2-3 and V is TRBV5-4, with a tentative D call TRBD1 (5 bases). The CDR3 is 17 amino acids. Trimming pared 5 bases from V and 11 bases from J, leaving 30 bases between. The germline CDR1 and CDR2 sequences are SGHNT and YYREEE (reference sequence).

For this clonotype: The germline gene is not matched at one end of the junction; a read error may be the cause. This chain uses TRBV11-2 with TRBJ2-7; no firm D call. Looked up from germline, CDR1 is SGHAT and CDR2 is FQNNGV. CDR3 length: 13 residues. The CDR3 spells CDSSLSVSPEQYF. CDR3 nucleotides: TGTGACAGCAGCTTAAGCGTCTCCCCAGAGCAGTACTTC.

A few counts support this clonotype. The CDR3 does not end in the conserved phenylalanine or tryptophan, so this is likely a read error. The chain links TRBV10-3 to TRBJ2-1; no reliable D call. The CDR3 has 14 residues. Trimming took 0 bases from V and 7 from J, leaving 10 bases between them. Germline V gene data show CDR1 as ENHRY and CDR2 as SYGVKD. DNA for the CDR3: TGTGCCATCAGTGAGTCCTCTAGGTTGAATGAGCAGTTCTAC. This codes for CAISESSRLNEQFY.

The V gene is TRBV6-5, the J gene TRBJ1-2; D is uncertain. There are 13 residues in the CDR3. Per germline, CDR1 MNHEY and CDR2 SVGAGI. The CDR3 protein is CTGSGMVNYGYTF. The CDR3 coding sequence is TGTACCGGCAGTGGAATGGTTAACTATGGCTACACCTTC.

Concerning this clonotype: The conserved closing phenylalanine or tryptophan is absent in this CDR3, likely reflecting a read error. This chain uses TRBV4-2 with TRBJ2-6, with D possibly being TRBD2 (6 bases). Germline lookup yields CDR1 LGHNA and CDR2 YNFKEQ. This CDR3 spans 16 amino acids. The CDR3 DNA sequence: TGTACTAGCAGCCAAGATAGAATCGCTGGGGCCAACGTCCTGACTTTA. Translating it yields CTSSQDRIAGANVLTL.

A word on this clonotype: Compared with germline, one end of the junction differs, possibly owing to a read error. CDR3 in DNA: TGCGCCAGTAGCCTCTTAGCGGGCGTCACCCACAATGAGCAGTCCTTC. Encoded protein: CASSLLAGVTHNEQSF. V is TRBV10-2 and J is TRBJ2-1; 7 bases line up with TRBD2. The CDR3 length is 16 residues. Per the germline V gene, CDR1 is WSHSY and CDR2 is SAAADI.

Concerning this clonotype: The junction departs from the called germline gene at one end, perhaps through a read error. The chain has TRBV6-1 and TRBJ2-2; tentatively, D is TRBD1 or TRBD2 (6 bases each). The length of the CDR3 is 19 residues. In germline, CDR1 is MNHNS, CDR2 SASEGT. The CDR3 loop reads CAISETLPGGAANIGEMFF. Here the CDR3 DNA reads TGTGCCATCAGTGAGACCCTTCCCGGGGGCGCCGCGAACATCGGGGAGATGTTTTTT.

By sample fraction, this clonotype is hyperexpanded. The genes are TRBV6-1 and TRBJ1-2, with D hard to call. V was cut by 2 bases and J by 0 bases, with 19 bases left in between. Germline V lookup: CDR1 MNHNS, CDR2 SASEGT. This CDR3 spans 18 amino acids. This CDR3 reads CASSERFLVLRSNYGYTF. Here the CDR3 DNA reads TGTGCCAGCAGTGAACGGTTCCTGGTCCTTAGATCTAACTATGGCTACACCTTC.

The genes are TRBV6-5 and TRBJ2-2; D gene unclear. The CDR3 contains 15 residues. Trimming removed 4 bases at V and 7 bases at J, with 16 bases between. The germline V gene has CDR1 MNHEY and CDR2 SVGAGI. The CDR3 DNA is TGTGCCAGCAGTTCGCAACCTTTAGGGCACGGGGAGCTGTTTTTT. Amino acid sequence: CASSSQPLGHGELFF.

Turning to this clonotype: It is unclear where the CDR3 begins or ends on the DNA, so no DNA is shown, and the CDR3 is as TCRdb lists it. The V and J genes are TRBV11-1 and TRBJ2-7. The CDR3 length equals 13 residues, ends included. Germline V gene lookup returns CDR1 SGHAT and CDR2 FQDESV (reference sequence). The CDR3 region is CASSLGYLCEQYF.

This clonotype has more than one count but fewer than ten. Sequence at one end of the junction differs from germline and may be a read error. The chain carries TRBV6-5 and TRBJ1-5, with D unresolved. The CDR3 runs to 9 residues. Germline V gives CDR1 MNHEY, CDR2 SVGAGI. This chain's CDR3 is CTSSQLQHF. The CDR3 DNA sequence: TGTACCAGCAGTCAGCTCCAGCATTTT.

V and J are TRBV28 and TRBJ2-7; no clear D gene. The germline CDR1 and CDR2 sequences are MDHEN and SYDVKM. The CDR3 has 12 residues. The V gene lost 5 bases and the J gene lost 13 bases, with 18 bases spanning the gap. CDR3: CASSDSFYVHYF. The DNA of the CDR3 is TGTGCCAGCAGTGACTCCTTCTACGTGCACTACTTC. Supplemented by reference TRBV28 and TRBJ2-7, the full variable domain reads DVKVTQSSRYLVKRTGEKVFLECVQDMDHENMFWYRQDPGLGLRLIYFSYDVKMKEKGDIPEGYSVSREKKERFSLILESASTNQTSMYLCASSDSFYVHYFGPGTRLTVT.

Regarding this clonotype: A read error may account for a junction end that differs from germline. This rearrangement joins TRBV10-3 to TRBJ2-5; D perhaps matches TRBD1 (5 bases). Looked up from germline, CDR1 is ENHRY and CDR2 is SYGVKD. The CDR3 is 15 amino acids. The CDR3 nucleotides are TGTGCCATCAGTGAGTCGGCTACCGGACAAGAGACCAAGTGCTTC. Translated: CAISESATGQETKCF.